The 13 T cell receptor beta chains listed next were all sequenced from one sample in a study of blood T cell repertoires in COVID-19. The table came from immunoSEQ multiplex PCR; TCRdb's copy has only in-frame clones and leaves some out. The sample lists 170,000 or so clones, around 82% occurring once. The sequencing sample was made of peripheral blood. Source of these receptors: a man aged 18 to 35 with active or convalescent COVID-19.

The chain carries TRBV11-2 and TRBJ2-3, with D perhaps TRBD2 (5 bases). There are 14 residues in the CDR3. V was pared by 2 bases and J by 1 base, with 7 bases between. CDR1 and CDR2 (germline): SGHAT, FQNNGV. The CDR3 region has the DNA TGTGCCAGCAGCTTAACTAGGGGCACAGATACGCAGTATTTT. It translates to CASSLTRGTDTQYF.

The chain recombines TRBV11-1 with TRBJ2-1; 8 positions agree with TRBD1. J lost 6 bases, V lost 6 bases, and 7 bases had no gene match. Germline-derived CDR1 and CDR2 are SGHAT and FQDESV (reference sequence). This CDR3 has 14 amino acids. CDR3 bases: TGTGCCAGCAGTAGACAGGGGCCTTCCAATGAGCAGTTCTTC. Its translation: CASSRQGPSNEQFF.

The chain uses TRBV19 and TRBJ2-7; possibly TRBD1 for D (6 bases). The CDR3 sequence is 14 residues long. Germline V gene data show CDR1 as LNHDA and CDR2 as SQIVND (reference sequence). The V end lost 4 bases, the J end lost 2 bases, and 12 bases lay between the germline ends. The CDR3 spells CASSTPGQTYEQYF. CDR3 sequence (DNA): TGTGCCAGTAGTACCCCCGGACAGACCTACGAGCAGTACTTC.

The chain has TRBV27 and TRBJ1-1, with a tentative D call TRBD1 (5 bases). V was trimmed by 7 bases and J by 3 bases, leaving 15 bases between them. Germline CDR1 MNHEY, CDR2 SMNVEV (reference sequence). This CDR3 is built from 14 residues. DNA for the CDR3: TGTGCCAGCAATCATCGGGGGGATTACACTGAAGCTTTCTTT. As protein: CASNHRGDYTEAFF.

In DNA form, the CDR3 reads TGTGCCAGCAGCTTAAGGGCGGGTAATTCACCCCTCCACTTT. It is translated as CASSLRAGNSPLHF. V and J are TRBV7-9 and TRBJ1-6; D is uncertain. The CDR3 contains 14 residues. V dropped 2 bases and J dropped 6 bases, with 8 bases sitting between them. Germline V gene lookup returns CDR1 SEHNR and CDR2 FQNEAQ (reference sequence).

This chain uses TRBV29-1 with TRBJ2-3; D might be TRBD2 (5 bases). CDR3 length: 13 residues. Per the germline V gene, CDR1 is SQVTM and CDR2 is ANQGSEA. The V end was cut by 4 bases, the J end by 5 bases, with 13 bases between. The CDR3 sequence: CSVAIGNVDTQYF. The CDR3 DNA reads as TGCAGCGTTGCGATCGGGAATGTAGATACGCAGTATTTT.

This clone was detected a few times. J is TRBJ2-7 and V is TRBV2, with 11 bases identical to TRBD1. This CDR3 is built from 14 residues. CDR1 and CDR2 from the germline V gene are SNHLY and FYNNEI. V dropped 6 bases and J dropped 3; count of bases not matched to a gene: 4. The CDR3, as DNA: TGTGCCAGCAGAGGACAGGGGGCGGGCTACGAGCAGTACTTC. Translated, it gives CASRGQGAGYEQYF.

This rearrangement joins TRBV6-6 to TRBJ2-5; 14 bases agree with TRBD2. This CDR3 has 17 amino acids. Per germline, CDR1 MNHNY and CDR2 SVGAGI (reference sequence). V dropped 5 bases and J dropped 4; count of bases not matched to a gene: 9. The CDR3 DNA sequence: TGTGCCAGCAGTCGGGGACTAGCGGGAGTGTCTAGAGAGACCCAGTACTTC. Protein sequence: CASSRGLAGVSRETQYF.

V usage is TRBV4-1 and J usage is TRBJ2-7; TRBD1 aligns across 7 bases. The V and J ends lost 4 bases and 7 bases, in that order; junction bases with no gene match: 10. This CDR3 has 14 amino acids. Germline values: CDR1 MGHRA, CDR2 YSYEKL. Here the CDR3 DNA reads TGCGCCAGCAGCCCTTTAACGACAGGGCGGGAGCAGTACTTC. This gives the protein CASSPLTTGREQYF.

This clone was detected only once. The CDR3 sequence: CASSGGLPIQTQYF. CDR3 bases: TGTGCCAGCAGTGGGGGACTCCCAATCCAGACCCAGTACTTC. The V gene is TRBV2, the J gene TRBJ2-5; TRBD2 might be the D (6 bases). CDR3 size: 14 residues. Germline loops: CDR1 SNHLY, CDR2 FYNNEI. The V gene lost 4 bases and the J gene lost 6 bases, with 15 bases spanning the gap.

The CDR3 loop is CASSEHRATNEKLFF. CDR3 bases: TGTGCCAGCAGTGAACACCGAGCAACTAATGAAAAACTGTTTTTT. This chain joins TRBV6-1 and TRBJ1-4; D not certain. The CDR3 is made up of 15 amino acids. Germline CDR1 MNHNS, CDR2 SASEGT. The V and J ends lost 2 bases and 0 bases respectively, with 7 bases between them.

This clone was recorded once. The chain has TRBV27 and TRBJ2-7; the match to TRBD2 covers 7 bases. After removal of 2 bases from V and 2 bases from J, the junction contained 6 bases not matched to a gene. CDR3 size: 15 residues. Germline CDR1 MNHEY, CDR2 SMNVEV (reference sequence). CDR3 loop: CASSLIGEGTYEQYF. The CDR3 region has the DNA TGTGCCAGCAGTTTAATTGGGGAGGGAACCTACGAGCAGTACTTC.

The J gene is TRBJ2-4, the V gene TRBV6-5; 9 bases map to TRBD1. The CDR3 loop spans 14 amino acids. J was trimmed by 8 bases and V by 6 bases; bases with no gene match: 8. Germline assignment: CDR1 MNHEY and CDR2 SVGAGI. CDR3 sequence reads: CASRNRGREDIQYF. The CDR3 region has the DNA TGTGCCAGCAGGAACAGGGGGCGCGAGGACATTCAGTACTTC.